A selection of T cell receptor beta chains follows, all from one sample in a study of cytomegalovirus exposure and HLA in healthy donors. Only in-frame clones appear in the TCRdb table, and some are missing; sequencing was by immunoSEQ multiplex PCR. Of over 75,000 clones listed, approximately 9% were seen once; the top ten hold around 5%. The sample comprised PBMCs. Receptor source: a man aged 50 to 60 in good health and CMV-seropositive. CDR3s include the opening cysteine and the closing phenylalanine or tryptophan. A D gene is named only where the DNA matches it firmly. Clone sizes are given selectively: once, few, many, or a class where the clone is expanded.

d_call | clone_size | j_call | v_call | cdr3_nt | cdr3_aa
NA | NA | TRBJ2-1 | TRBV29-1 | TGCAGCGTTGAAGGGAGGGCCAATGAGCAGTTCTTC | CSVEGRANEQFF
TRBD1 | few | TRBJ2-7 | TRBV11-2 | TGTGCCAGCAGCCGACAAGGACAGGACTCCTACGAGCAGTACTTC | CASSRQGQDSYEQYF
TRBD2 | NA | TRBJ2-1 | TRBV14 | TGTGCCAGCAGCCAACCGACTAGCGGGGACTACAATGAGCAGTTCTTC | CASSQPTSGDYNEQFF
NA | few | TRBJ1-1 | TRBV4-1 | TGCGCCACCAAAAGAGGGGAGGGGAACACTGAAGCTTTCTTT | CATKRGEGNTEAFF
TRBD1 | few | TRBJ2-1 | TRBV7-9 | TGTGCCAGCAGCCCCGGACAGGGGCTCAATGAGCAGTTCTTC | CASSPGQGLNEQFF
NA | NA | TRBJ2-3 | TRBV5-4 | TGTGCCAGCAGCCCGGTGCCGGACCCACCAGGGGGGACGCAGTATTTT | CASSPVPDPPGGTQYF
TRBD1 | NA | TRBJ2-1 | TRBV4-2 | TGTGCCAGCAGCCAAGTGAGGACAGGGCCCAATGAGCAGTTCTTC | CASSQVRTGPNEQFF
NA | NA | TRBJ2-7 | TRBV10-1 | TGCGCCACCCTAAGGAGGACTCCACCATTTGACTACGAGCAGTACTTC | CATLRRTPPFDYEQYF
TRBD2 | NA | TRBJ2-4 | TRBV6-1 | TGTGCCAGCAGTGAGGGGGGAGGGACCAAAAACATTCAGTACTTC | CASSEGGGTKNIQYF
NA | NA | TRBJ2-3 | TRBV19 | TGTGCCAGTAGTATCCGGGAAGATACGCAGTATTTT | CASSIREDTQYF
NA | NA | TRBJ2-2 | TRBV29-1 | TGCAGCGGCGGAAGAGGGGGAGAAGCCGGGGAGCTGTTTTTT | CSGGRGGEAGELFF
NA | NA | TRBJ1-1 | TRBV28 | TGTGCCAGCAGTTTTTCCTCAGGCAACAGGGAAGCTTTCTTT | CASSFSSGNREAFF
NA | few | TRBJ1-2 | TRBV2 | TGTGCCAGCAGCGGGGAAAGGAGAAGCTATGGCTACACCTTC | CASSGERRSYGYTF
TRBD1 | few | TRBJ2-2 | TRBV7-6 | TGTGCCAGCAGCTTATCTCTTGGGACAGGGAGGACCGGGGAGCTGTTTTTT | CASSLSLGTGRTGELFF
NA | NA | TRBJ2-2 | TRBV6-6 | TGTGCCAGCCAATGGCCGAACACCGGGGAGCTGTTTTTT | CASQWPNTGELFF
TRBD1 | many | TRBJ2-2 | TRBV7-9 | TGTGCCAGCAGCGCACAGACAGGGGTGATGACCGGGGAGCTGTTTTTT | CASSAQTGVMTGELFF
TRBD1 | NA | TRBJ1-5 | TRBV6-5 | TGTGCCAGCAGCCAGGACAGGCCAAATCAGCCCCAGCATTTT | CASSQDRPNQPQHF
TRBD2 | NA | TRBJ2-1 | TRBV10-1 | TGCGCCAGCAGTGAGGGACTAGCGGTTTACAATGAGCAGTTCTTC | CASSEGLAVYNEQFF
TRBD2 | few | TRBJ2-3 | TRBV5-1 | TGCGCCAGCAGGCCCCCGGGACTATCATCAGATACGCAGTATTTT | CASRPPGLSSDTQYF
NA | NA | TRBJ2-7 | TRBV29-1 | TGCAGCATTATCAGGGGCTCCTACGAGCAGTACTTC | CSIIRGSYEQYF
TRBD2 | few | TRBJ2-1 | TRBV6-5 | TGTGCCAGCAGACTAGCGGGAGGCCCCGGGGATGAGCAGTTCTTC | CASRLAGGPGDEQFF
TRBD1 | NA | TRBJ2-7 | TRBV6-6 | TGTGCCAGCCGACAGGGGGTCTACGAGCAGTACTTC | CASRQGVYEQYF
TRBD2 | few | TRBJ2-3 | TRBV4-2 | TGTGCCAGCAGCCAAGACGGAGGGGGGGTAGCGGGAGCAGATACGCAGTATTTT | CASSQDGGGVAGADTQYF
NA | few | TRBJ2-2 | TRBV9 | TGTGCCAGCAGCGTAGTCTCGAACACCGGGGAGCTGTTTTTT | CASSVVSNTGELFF
TRBD1 | few | TRBJ1-1 | TRBV4-1 | TGCGCCAGCAGCCAAGGACAGGGATTTGAAGCTTTCTTT | CASSQGQGFEAFF
NA | NA | TRBJ2-5 | TRBV5-1 | TGCGCCAGCAGCCCGGCGGTGGGGGGAACAGAGACCCAGTACTTC | CASSPAVGGTETQYF
NA | few | TRBJ1-1 | TRBV28 | TGTGCCAGCAGTTCCTCGACAGGTGAAGCTTTCTTT | CASSSSTGEAFF
TRBD2 | NA | TRBJ2-1 | TRBV7-2 | TGTGCCAGCAGCTCCACCGGGACTAGCGGGAGGGCCGGTGAGCAGTTCTTC | CASSSTGTSGRAGEQFF
NA | NA | TRBJ2-5 | TRBV4-3 | TGCGCCAGCAGCCAAGAGACAGCTATCCAAGAGGCCCAGTACTTC | CASSQETAIQEAQYF
TRBD2 | NA | TRBJ2-5 | TRBV4-1 | TGCGCCAGCAGCCAAGATCGGGGGGGGGTCCAAGAGACCCAGTACTTC | CASSQDRGGVQETQYF
TRBD1 | NA | TRBJ1-5 | TRBV6-5 | TGTGCCAGCAGTCGCAGGGGGGCCCGGGAGCCCCAGCATTTT | CASSRRGAREPQHF
NA | few | TRBJ1-2 | TRBV10-3 | TGTGCCATCATGGGACAACAGGGCTACACCTTC | CAIMGQQGYTF
NA | few | TRBJ1-5 | TRBV29-1 | TGCAGCGTTGTCGGGGATAGCAATCAGCCCCAGCATTTT | CSVVGDSNQPQHF
NA | NA | TRBJ1-2 | TRBV27 | TGTGCCAGCAGCTCCATCCGGCAGGCTAACTATGGCTACACCTTC | CASSSIRQANYGYTF
TRBD1 | NA | TRBJ2-3 | TRBV10-1 | TGCGCCAGCAGCACTGGAAGACAGGGGATAACAGATACGCAGTATTTT | CASSTGRQGITDTQYF
TRBD2 | NA | TRBJ2-7 | TRBV18 | TGTGCCAGCTCTACCGGCGGGAGGGCCGAGCAGTACTTC | CASSTGGRAEQYF
NA | NA | TRBJ2-1 | TRBV7-2 | TGTGCCAGCAGCCAAGACTATGAGCAGTTCTTC | CASSQDYEQFF
NA | few | TRBJ1-3 | TRBV27 | TGTGCCAGCAGTATCGAACAGGGCTCTGGAAACACCATATATTTT | CASSIEQGSGNTIYF
NA | NA | TRBJ2-7 | TRBV27 | TGTGCCAGCAGTAGGACTTATACTATGGGCTACGAGCAGTACTTC | CASSRTYTMGYEQYF
NA | few | TRBJ1-1 | TRBV7-6 | TGTGCCGTCGAGCGGGGGTACACTGAAGCTTTCTTT | CAVERGYTEAFF
TRBD2 | NA | TRBJ2-1 | TRBV6-4 | TGTGCCAGCAGTGACTCGGTAGCGGGAGTCTATGAGCAGTTCTTC | CASSDSVAGVYEQFF
TRBD1 | few | TRBJ2-7 | TRBV27 | TGTGCCAGTGCGAGTTACAGGGGCCCCTCACGGTACGAGCAGTACTTC | CASASYRGPSRYEQYF
TRBD2 | NA | TRBJ2-1 | TRBV5-1 | TGCGCCAGCAGCTTAGGAAGGACTAGCGGGAGTGGGAATGAGCAGTTCTTC | CASSLGRTSGSGNEQFF
NA | NA | TRBJ1-6 | TRBV6-5 | TGTGCCAGCAGTTACTCGAGCGCACAGGCGAATTCACCCCTCCACTTT | CASSYSSAQANSPLHF
TRBD1 | NA | TRBJ1-5 | TRBV18 | TGTGCCAGCTCACCACGGGCAGGGGGTACTAAGGAACAGCCCCAGCATTTT | CASSPRAGGTKEQPQHF
TRBD1 | few | TRBJ2-5 | TRBV5-1 | TGCGCCAGCAGCTTGGGACAGGGCAGACAAGAGACCCAGTACTTC | CASSLGQGRQETQYF
TRBD1 | NA | TRBJ1-2 | TRBV7-2 | TGTGCCAGCAGCTTTAGACAGGGGACCTACCATGGCTACACCTTC | CASSFRQGTYHGYTF